This T cell receptor (beta chain) appears in the sequencing data of a study of tumor-infiltrating lymphocytes in primary liver carcinoma. Study outcomes and limitations: The top-250-clone fraction was significantly higher in tumors than in blood (p = 0.039).

About this clonotype: What it binds is not known. This may be a read error, as it is one base from a much larger clone.

DNA and RNA were both co-extracted from approximately 20-30 mg of bulk tissue that had not been sorted. Chronic HBV infection, untreated so far, was present in the patients. From about 0.5 ug of total RNA, TCR beta-specific cDNA was reverse-transcribed using a constant-region primer. Libraries covering TCR beta were generated through three nested multiplex PCR rounds (using a slightly modified ARM-PCR). Amplification in the first two PCR rounds was performed using TRBV1-TRBV30 forward primers and a C-beta reverse primer for around 11 cycles each. In TCRdb, the multiplex PCR reads were re-called with MiXCR into one record per CDR3 protein. In the table there are 20,000 to 25,000 distinct CDR3 sequences, around 80% of which are singletons. CDR1 and CDR2 (germline): DFQATT, SNEGSKA (reference sequence). The CDR3 totals 14 residues. Trimming pared 3 bases from V and 1 base from J, leaving 10 bases between.

Sequencing was performed on liver tumor tissue from sampling region 2. Subset given: tumor region T2, inferior pole. This TCR derives from a woman aged 25 to 39 with primary liver carcinoma and hepatitis B virus infection. V gene TRBV20-1 combines with J gene TRBJ2-1; D is perhaps TRBD1 or TRBD2 (5 bases each). Written as DNA, the CDR3 is TGCAGTGCTAGCGGGGCGAGGTCCTACAATGAGCAGTTCTTC. It yields the protein CSASGARSYNEQFF.